These 17 T cell receptor beta chains share one sample of origin, sequenced in a study of blood T cell repertoires in COVID-19. Sequencing was performed with immunoSEQ multiplex PCR; in TCRdb, only in-frame clones are kept and a portion is missing. This table holds about 130,000 clones, approximately 74% found once. The specimen sequenced was peripheral blood. The receptors shown here come from a man aged 55 to 70 with acute or convalescent COVID-19.

This clone was detected only a few times. The chain employs TRBV30 and TRBJ2-7; possibly TRBD1 for D (5 bases). Trimming left V 1 base short and J 4 bases short, with 14 bases between. Germline values: CDR1 GTSNPN, CDR2 SVGIG (reference sequence). The CDR3 contains 14 residues. CDR3 bases: TGTGCCTGGAGTGCAAGGGGCTTGGTTTACGAGCAGTACTTC. It codes for CAWSARGLVYEQYF.

This clone was counted only a few times. The chain has TRBV29-1 and TRBJ2-3; tentatively, D is TRBD1 (5 bases). CDR3 length equals 15 residues. V lost 1 base, J lost 0 bases, and 11 bases lay in between. The germline gives CDR1 SQVTM, CDR2 ANQGSEA. In DNA, the CDR3 is TGCAGCGTTGAAGGCCTCGACAGTAGCACAGATACGCAGTATTTT. Amino acid sequence: CSVEGLDSSTDTQYF.

This sequence joins TRBV11-3 and TRBJ1-3; maybe TRBD1 (5 bases). Germline lookup yields CDR1 SGHNT and CDR2 YENEEA. CDR3 length equals 18 residues. Trimming took off 9 bases at V and 2 bases at J, with 26 bases between the two ends. The DNA of the CDR3 is TGTGCCAGACCTGGGGCGACCGGCGGAACGAAAGCTGGAAACACCATATATTTT. Encoded protein: CARPGATGGTKAGNTIYF. Supplemented by reference TRBV11-3 and TRBJ1-3, the full variable domain reads EAGVVQSPRYKIIEKKQPVAFWCNPISGHNTLYWYLQNLGQGPELLIRYENEEAVDDSQLPKDRFSAERLKGVDSTLKIQPAELGDSAVYLCARPGATGGTKAGNTIYFGEGSWLTVV.

A few counts support this clone. The chain has TRBV6-6 and TRBJ1-5, with D tentatively TRBD1 (5 bases). Germline V gene lookup returns CDR1 MNHNY and CDR2 SVGAGI (reference sequence). The CDR3 sequence is 14 residues long. The ends were cut back, 5 bases at V and 6 bases at J, with 14 bases in the middle. CDR3 sequence reads: CASSPHHGGQPQHF. The CDR3 bases are TGTGCCAGCAGTCCGCACCACGGGGGTCAGCCCCAGCATTTT.

V is TRBV2 and J is TRBJ2-1, with D possibly being TRBD1 (5 bases). The germline V and J ends were trimmed by 10 bases and 5 bases, with 15 bases remaining between them. The CDR3 covers 13 residues. Germline CDR1 reads SNHLY; CDR2 reads FYNNEI. The CDR3 DNA is TGTGCCACCCAGTGGGGCGGAAACAATGAGCAGTTCTTC. This gives the protein CATQWGGNNEQFF. Filled out from reference TRBV2 and TRBJ2-1, the complete variable domain reads EPEVTQTPSHQVTQMGQEVILRCVPISNHLYFYWYRQILGQKVEFLVSFYNNEISEKSEIFDDQFSVERPDGSNFTLKIRSTKLEDSAMYFCATQWGGNNEQFFGPGTRLTVL.

J is TRBJ2-3 and V is TRBV24-1; TRBD1 might be the D (6 bases). The germline V gene encodes CDR1 KGHDR and CDR2 SFDVKD. The CDR3 runs to 15 residues. Trimming pared 6 bases from V and 2 bases from J, leaving 14 bases between. Written as DNA, the CDR3 is TGTGCCACCAGTACAGGGCAGGGGCACACAGATACGCAGTATTTT. Translated, it gives CATSTGQGHTDTQYF.

The chain couples TRBV29-1 to TRBJ2-1; 14 bases match TRBD2. The CDR3 spans 17 residues. The germline gives CDR1 SQVTM, CDR2 ANQGSEA. Germline trimming cut 2 bases from V and 0 bases from J; bases unmatched to any gene: 3. CDR3 nucleotide sequence: TGCAGCGTTGAAAGGACTAGCGGGGGGAGCTCCTACAATGAGCAGTTCTTC. Translating gives CSVERTSGGSSYNEQFF.

V is TRBV9 and J is TRBJ1-2; D might be TRBD1 (5 bases). Trimming removed 1 base from V and 8 bases from J, with 21 bases in between. The CDR3 has 16 residues. CDR1 is SGDLS, CDR2 YYNGEE, per germline. The CDR3 sequence: CASSVTGGRASSGYTF. The CDR3 DNA is TGTGCCAGCAGCGTAACCGGGGGACGGGCGTCCTCCGGCTACACCTTC.

The chain links TRBV5-6 to TRBJ1-2; D unresolved. CDR3 length: 14 amino acids. V was shortened by 2 bases and J by 2 bases, with 10 bases between the two germline ends. Germline V gives CDR1 SGHDT, CDR2 YYEEEE. The DNA for the CDR3 is TGTGCCAGCAGCTTATCTGGCACAAACTATGGCTACACCTTC. Protein: CASSLSGTNYGYTF.

This chain links TRBV7-3 with TRBJ2-1; perhaps TRBD2 as D (6 bases). The CDR3 sequence is 14 residues long. V gave up 3 bases and J gave up 4 bases, with 10 bases separating them. Per germline, CDR1 SGHTA and CDR2 FQGTGA. The CDR3 coding sequence is TGTGCCAGCAGCTTCGCGGGGCCGTACAATGAGCAGTTCTTC. It translates to CASSFAGPYNEQFF.

V and J are TRBV13 and TRBJ2-2, with 9 nucleotides matching TRBD1. CDR1 and CDR2 (germline): PRHDT, FYEKMQ (reference sequence). This CDR3 region has 16 residues. With V trimmed by 5 bases and J by 7 bases, 11 bases remained unmatched. Written as DNA, the CDR3 is TGTGCCAGCAGCCCAGGGACAGGGCAAGGGTACGGGGAGCTGTTTTTT. Amino acid sequence: CASSPGTGQGYGELFF.

This CDR3 is CAWSVRGAGGNGYTF. Written as DNA, the CDR3 is TGTGCCTGGAGTGTACGGGGGGCTGGCGGGAATGGCTACACCTTC. V usage is TRBV30 and J usage is TRBJ1-2; D is possibly TRBD1 (6 bases). Germline CDR1 is GTSNPN and CDR2 is SVGIG (reference sequence). Trimming left V 0 bases short and J 6 bases short, with 17 bases between. The CDR3 is 15 residues long. The whole variable domain, remainder taken from reference TRBV30 and TRBJ1-2, is SQTIHQWPATLVQPVGSPLSLECTVEGTSNPNLYWYRQAAGRGLQLLFYSVGIGQISSEVPQNLSASRPQDRQFILSSKKLLLSDSGFYLCAWSVRGAGGNGYTFGSGTRLTVV.

This clone was detected only a few times. The gene calls are TRBV6-5 and TRBJ2-7; possibly TRBD1 for D (6 bases). CDR3 length equals 14 residues. Germline-derived CDR1 and CDR2 are MNHEY and SVGAGI. V was pared by 8 bases and J by 4 bases, with 18 bases between. DNA of the CDR3: TGTGCCAGCGGGGAACAGGGTGTGAGGTACGAGCAGTACTTC. This encodes CASGEQGVRYEQYF.

The sample holds a few counts of this clone. The chain combines TRBV5-1 with TRBJ1-2, with 11 bases matching TRBD1. V was clipped by 3 bases and J by 4 bases; unmatched bases: 8. CDR1 is SGHRS, CDR2 YFSETQ, per germline. The CDR3 totals 16 residues. The CDR3 DNA sequence: TGCGCCAGCAGCTCCCGGGGGACAGGGGGTAGCTATGGCTACACCTTC. It is translated as CASSSRGTGGSYGYTF.

This clone was seen only a few times. The chain links TRBV7-8 to TRBJ1-5, with a possible D match to TRBD1 (5 bases). V shed 4 bases and J shed 5 bases, with 15 bases lying between them. There are 15 residues in the CDR3. CDR1 is SGHVS and CDR2 is FQNEAQ in the germline V gene. CDR3 DNA: TGTGCCAGCAGCTCTGGACACGGATTCTATCAGCCCCAGCATTTT. Its translation is CASSSGHGFYQPQHF.

J is TRBJ2-5 and V is TRBV5-4, with 10 bases that match TRBD2. Germline-derived CDR1 and CDR2 are SGHNT and YYREEE (reference sequence). The CDR3 loop spans 17 amino acids. With 0 bases clipped from V and 5 bases from J, the junction kept 10 bases outside the gene matches. CDR3 loop: CASSLGVRAGGGETQYF. CDR3 sequence (DNA): TGTGCCAGCAGCTTGGGGGTTCGAGCGGGAGGGGGCGAGACCCAGTACTTC.

This clone was recorded once. The CDR3 DNA reads TGCGCCAGCAGCTTGGGGGGGACAGTTGTTAATGGCTACACCTTC. Translated: CASSLGGTVVNGYTF. The V gene is TRBV5-1, the J gene TRBJ1-2; 7 bases match TRBD1. This CDR3 comprises 15 residues. Per germline, CDR1 SGHRS and CDR2 YFSETQ. V was clipped by 0 bases and J by 6 bases; unmatched bases: 8.